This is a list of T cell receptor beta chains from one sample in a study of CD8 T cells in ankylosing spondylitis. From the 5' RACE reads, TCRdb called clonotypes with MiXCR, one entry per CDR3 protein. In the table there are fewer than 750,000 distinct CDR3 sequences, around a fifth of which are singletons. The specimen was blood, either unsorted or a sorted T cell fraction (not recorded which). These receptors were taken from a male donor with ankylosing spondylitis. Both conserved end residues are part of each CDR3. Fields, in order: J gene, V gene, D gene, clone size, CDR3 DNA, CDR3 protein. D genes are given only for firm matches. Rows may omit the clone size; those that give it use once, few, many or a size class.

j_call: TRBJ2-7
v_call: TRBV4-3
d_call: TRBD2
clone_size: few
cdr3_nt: TGCGCCAGCAGCCAACTAGCGGGAGGCCGCTACGAGCAGTACTTC
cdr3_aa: CASSQLAGGRYEQYF

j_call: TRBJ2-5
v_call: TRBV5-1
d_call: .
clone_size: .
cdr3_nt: TGCGCCAGCAGCTTGGGTCTGGGTCGGGAGACCCAGTACTTC
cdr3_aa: CASSLGLGRETQYF

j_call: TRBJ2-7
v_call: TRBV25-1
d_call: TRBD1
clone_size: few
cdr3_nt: TGTGCCAGCAGTCCGGACAGGGGTCACTACGAGCAGTACTTC
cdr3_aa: CASSPDRGHYEQYF

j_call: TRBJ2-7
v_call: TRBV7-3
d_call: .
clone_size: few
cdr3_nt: TGTGCCAGCAGCCCCCGGGGAAAGGCTTCCTACGAGCAGTACTTC
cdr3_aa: CASSPRGKASYEQYF

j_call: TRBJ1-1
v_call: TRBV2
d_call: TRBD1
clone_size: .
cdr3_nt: TGTGCCAGCAGTCAACAGGGGGGGAGGGCTGAAGCTTTCTTT
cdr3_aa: CASSQQGGRAEAFF

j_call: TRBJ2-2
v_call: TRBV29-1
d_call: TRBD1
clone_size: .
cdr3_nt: TGCAGCGTTGAAAAACAGGGGGTGCTAACGAACACCGGGGAGCTGTTTTTT
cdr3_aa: CSVEKQGVLTNTGELFF

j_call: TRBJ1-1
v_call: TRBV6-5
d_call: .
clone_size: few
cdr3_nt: TGTGCCAGCAGTTACGCGGGACCGGGGAACACTGAAGCTTTCTTT
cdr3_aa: CASSYAGPGNTEAFF

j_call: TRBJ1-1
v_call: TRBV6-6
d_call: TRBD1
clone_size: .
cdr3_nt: TGTGCCAGCAAGTCGGGACAGATTGAAGCTTTCTTT
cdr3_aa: CASKSGQIEAFF

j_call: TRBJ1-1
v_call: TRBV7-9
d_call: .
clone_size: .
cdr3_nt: TGTGCCAGCAGCTTCGGCCGAATCGAACGGAACACTGAAGCTTTCTTT
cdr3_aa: CASSFGRIERNTEAFF

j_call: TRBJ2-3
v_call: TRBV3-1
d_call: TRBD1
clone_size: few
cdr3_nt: TGTGCCAGCAGCCTACGGACAGGGGGCGAGACAGATACGCAGTATTTT
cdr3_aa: CASSLRTGGETDTQYF

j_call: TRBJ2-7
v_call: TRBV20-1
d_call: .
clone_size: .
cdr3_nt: TGCAGTGCTAGAGATCTGAGGGGTGCCTACGAGCAGTACTTC
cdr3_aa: CSARDLRGAYEQYF

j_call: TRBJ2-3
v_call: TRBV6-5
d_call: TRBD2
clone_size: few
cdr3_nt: TGTGCCAGCAGTTACGGGGCTAGCGGGGGCACAGATACGCAGTATTTT
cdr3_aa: CASSYGASGGTDTQYF

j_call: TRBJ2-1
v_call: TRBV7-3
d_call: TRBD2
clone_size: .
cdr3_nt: TGTGCCAGCAGCTGGAGAGCGGGAGGTATCAATGAGCAGTTCTTC
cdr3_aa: CASSWRAGGINEQFF

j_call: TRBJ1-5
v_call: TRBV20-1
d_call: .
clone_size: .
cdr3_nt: TGCAGCGGCCACCCCCTGGGCGGGCAGCAAAATCAGCCCCAGCATTTT
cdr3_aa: CSGHPLGGQQNQPQHF

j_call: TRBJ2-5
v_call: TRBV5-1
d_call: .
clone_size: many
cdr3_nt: TGCGCCAGCAGCAGAGGGGACAAGGAGACCCAGTACTTC
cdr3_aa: CASSRGDKETQYF

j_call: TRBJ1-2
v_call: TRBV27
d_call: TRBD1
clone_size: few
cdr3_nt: TGTGCCAGCAGTTTTTGGGGACAGGGGAGATATGGCTACACCTTC
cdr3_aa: CASSFWGQGRYGYTF

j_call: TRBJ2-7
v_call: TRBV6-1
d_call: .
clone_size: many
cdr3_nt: TGTGCCAGCAGTGAAGGATGGCCCCCCTACGAGCAGTACTTC
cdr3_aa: CASSEGWPPYEQYF

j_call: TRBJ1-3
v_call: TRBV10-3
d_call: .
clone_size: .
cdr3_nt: TGTGCCATCAGGGCGAGCTCTGGAAACACCATATATTTT
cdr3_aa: CAIRASSGNTIYF

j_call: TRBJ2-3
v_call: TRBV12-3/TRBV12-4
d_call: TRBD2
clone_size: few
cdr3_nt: TGTGCCAGCACCCCCTGGGGCGGGGGACCAGATACGCAGTATTTT
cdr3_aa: CASTPWGGGPDTQYF

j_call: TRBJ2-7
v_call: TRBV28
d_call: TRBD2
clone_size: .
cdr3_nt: TGTGCCAGCAGTTTTCGTTCGGGGGGAAAGAGCTCCTACGAGCAGTACTTC
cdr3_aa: CASSFRSGGKSSYEQYF

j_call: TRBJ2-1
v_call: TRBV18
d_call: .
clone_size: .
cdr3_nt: TGTGCCAGCTCACCACCAGGATCTAGAGATGAGCAGTTCTTC
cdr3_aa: CASSPPGSRDEQFF

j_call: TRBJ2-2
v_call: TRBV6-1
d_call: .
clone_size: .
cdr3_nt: TGTGCCAGCAGTGCGCGAACCGCTACTAGGGCCGGGGAGCTGTTTTTT
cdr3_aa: CASSARTATRAGELFF

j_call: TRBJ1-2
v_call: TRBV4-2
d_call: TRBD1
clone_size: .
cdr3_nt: TGTGCCAGCAGCCAGGCCGGGACAGGGAATGGCTACACCTTC
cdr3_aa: CASSQAGTGNGYTF

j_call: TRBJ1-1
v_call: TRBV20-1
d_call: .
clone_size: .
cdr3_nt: TGCAGTGCCCGGACCATGAACACTGAAGCTTTCTTT
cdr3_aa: CSARTMNTEAFF

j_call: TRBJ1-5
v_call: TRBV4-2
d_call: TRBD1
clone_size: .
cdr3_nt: TGTGCCAGCAGCCAAGTGACAGGGGAACAGCCCCAGCATTTT
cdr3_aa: CASSQVTGEQPQHF

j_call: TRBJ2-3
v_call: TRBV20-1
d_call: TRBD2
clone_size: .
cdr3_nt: TGCAGTGCTAGAGATCTACTAGCGGGGGGGGCTAGCACAGATACGCAGTATTTT
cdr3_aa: CSARDLLAGGASTDTQYF

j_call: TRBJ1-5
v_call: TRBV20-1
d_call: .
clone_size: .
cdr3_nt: TGCAGTGCAAAAGGGGACATGGAGCCCCAGCATTTT
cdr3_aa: CSAKGDMEPQHF

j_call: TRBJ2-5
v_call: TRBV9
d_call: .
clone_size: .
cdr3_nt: TGTGCCAGCAGCGTAGGCGGGTGGGGACAAGAGACCCAGTACTTC
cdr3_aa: CASSVGGWGQETQYF

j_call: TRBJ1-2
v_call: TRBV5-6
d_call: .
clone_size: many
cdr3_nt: TGTGCCAGCAGCTTGATTGCAGACAGCTATGGCTACACCTTC
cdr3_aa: CASSLIADSYGYTF

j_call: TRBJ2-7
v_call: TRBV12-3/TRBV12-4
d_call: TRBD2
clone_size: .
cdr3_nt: TGTGCCAGCAGTTCGCGGGGGGCGGGAGCGGACGAGCAGTACTTC
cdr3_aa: CASSSRGAGADEQYF

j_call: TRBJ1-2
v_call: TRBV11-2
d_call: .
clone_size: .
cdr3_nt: TGTGCCAGCAGCTTACCAGGGACGGCCGGTAGGGTCGGCTACACCTTC
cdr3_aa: CASSLPGTAGRVGYTF

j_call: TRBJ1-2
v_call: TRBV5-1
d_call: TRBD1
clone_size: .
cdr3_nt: TGCGCCAGCAGCCGGACAGGGGACGGTGGCTACACCTTC
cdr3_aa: CASSRTGDGGYTF

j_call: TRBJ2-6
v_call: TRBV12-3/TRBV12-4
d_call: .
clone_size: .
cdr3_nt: TGTGCCAGCAGTATGGGAGGGGGAAGATCTGGGGCCAACGTCCTGACTTTC
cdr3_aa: CASSMGGGRSGANVLTF

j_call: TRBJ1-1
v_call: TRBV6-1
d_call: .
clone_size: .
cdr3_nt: TGTGCCAGCAGACAAGTACTGAGGGGCACTGAAGCTTTCTTT
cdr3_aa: CASRQVLRGTEAFF

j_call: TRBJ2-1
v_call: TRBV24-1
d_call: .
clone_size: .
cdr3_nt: TGTGCCACCAGTGATTCGGCTTTGGGACTCTACAATGAGCAGTTCTTC
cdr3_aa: CATSDSALGLYNEQFF

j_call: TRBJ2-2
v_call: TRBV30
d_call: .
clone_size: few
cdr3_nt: TGTGCCTGGGGAGTTGTAACCGGGGAGCTGTTTTTT
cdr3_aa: CAWGVVTGELFF

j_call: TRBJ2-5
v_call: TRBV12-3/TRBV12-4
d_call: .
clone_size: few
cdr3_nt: TGTGCCAGCAGTTTCCGGGGGCCCGAAGAGACCCAGTACTTC
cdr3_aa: CASSFRGPEETQYF

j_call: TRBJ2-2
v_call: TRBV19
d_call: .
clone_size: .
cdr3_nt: TGTGCCAGTAGTGGGCCTCGAGACACCGGGGAGCTGTTTTTT
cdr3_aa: CASSGPRDTGELFF

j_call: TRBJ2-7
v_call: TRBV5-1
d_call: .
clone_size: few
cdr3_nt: TGCGCCAGCAGCTTGGAGGTCTCCCCAGGGCACGAGCAGTACTTC
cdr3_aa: CASSLEVSPGHEQYF

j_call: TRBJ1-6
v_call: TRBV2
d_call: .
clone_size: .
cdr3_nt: TGTGCCAGCAGTGAAGAGGGGCGCTCCTATAATTCACCCCTCCACTTT
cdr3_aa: CASSEEGRSYNSPLHF

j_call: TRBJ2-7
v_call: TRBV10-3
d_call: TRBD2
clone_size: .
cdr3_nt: TGTGCCGTCGGGAGGCGTACCTACGAGCAGTACTTC
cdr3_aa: CAVGRRTYEQYF

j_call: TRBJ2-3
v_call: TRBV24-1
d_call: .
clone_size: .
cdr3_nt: TGTGCCACCAGTGAACTAGGGTCAGATACGCAGTATTTT
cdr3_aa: CATSELGSDTQYF

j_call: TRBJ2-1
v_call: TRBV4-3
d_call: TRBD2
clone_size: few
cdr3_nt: TGCGCCAGCAGCCAAGCCGGGACTAGCGGGAGTTCCTACAATGAGCAGTTCTTC
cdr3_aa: CASSQAGTSGSSYNEQFF